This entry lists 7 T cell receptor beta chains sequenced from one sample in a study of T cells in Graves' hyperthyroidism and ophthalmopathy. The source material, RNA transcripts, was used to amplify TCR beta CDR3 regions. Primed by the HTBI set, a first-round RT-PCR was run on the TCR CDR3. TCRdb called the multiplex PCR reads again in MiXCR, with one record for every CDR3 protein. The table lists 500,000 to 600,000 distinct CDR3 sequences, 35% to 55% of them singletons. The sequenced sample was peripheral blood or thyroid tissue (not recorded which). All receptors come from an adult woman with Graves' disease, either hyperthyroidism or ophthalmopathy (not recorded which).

Here the CDR3 reads CSSGGPQHF. CDR3 sequence (DNA): TGCAGTTCGGGAGGACCCCAGCATTTT. The chain couples TRBV20-1 to TRBJ1-5, with unresolved D. V was clipped by 8 bases and J by 10 bases, with 9 bases between them. This CDR3 region has 9 residues. Germline V CDR1 and CDR2: DFQATT, SNEGSKA (reference sequence).

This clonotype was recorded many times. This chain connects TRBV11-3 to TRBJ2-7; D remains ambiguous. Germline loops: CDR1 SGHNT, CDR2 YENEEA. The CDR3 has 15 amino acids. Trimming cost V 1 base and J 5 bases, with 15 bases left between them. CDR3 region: CASSLGAHLDHEQYF. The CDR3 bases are TGTGCCAGCAGCTTAGGGGCCCATTTGGACCACGAGCAGTACTTC.

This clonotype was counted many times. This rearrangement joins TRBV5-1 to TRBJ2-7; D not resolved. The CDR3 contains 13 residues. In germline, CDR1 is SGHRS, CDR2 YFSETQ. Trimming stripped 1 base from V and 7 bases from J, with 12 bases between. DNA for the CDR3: TGCGCCAGCAGCTTGAGTGGGATCGAAGAGCAGTACTTC. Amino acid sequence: CASSLSGIEEQYF.

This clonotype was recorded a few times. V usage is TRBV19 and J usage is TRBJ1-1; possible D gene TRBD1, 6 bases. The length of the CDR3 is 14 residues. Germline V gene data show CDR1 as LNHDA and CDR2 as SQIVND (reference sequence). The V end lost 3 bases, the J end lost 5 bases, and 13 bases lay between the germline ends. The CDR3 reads CASSIPGQGTEAFF. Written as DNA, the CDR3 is TGTGCCAGTAGTATCCCCGGGCAGGGGACTGAAGCTTTCTTT.

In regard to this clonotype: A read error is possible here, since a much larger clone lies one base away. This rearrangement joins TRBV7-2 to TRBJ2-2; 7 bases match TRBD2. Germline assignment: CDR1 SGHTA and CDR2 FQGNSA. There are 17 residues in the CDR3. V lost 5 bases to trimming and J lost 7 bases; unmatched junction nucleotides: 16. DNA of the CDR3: TGTGCCAGCAGCCTTCCAGACTACGCGGGAGTCATCGGGGAGCTGTTTTTT. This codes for CASSLPDYAGVIGELFF.

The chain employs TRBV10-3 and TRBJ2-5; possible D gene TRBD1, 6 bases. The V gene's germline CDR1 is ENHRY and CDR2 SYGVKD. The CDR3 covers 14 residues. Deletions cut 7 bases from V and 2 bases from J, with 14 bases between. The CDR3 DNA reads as TGTGCCATCAAACCCGGGACACGACAAGAGACCCAGTACTTC. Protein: CAIKPGTRQETQYF.

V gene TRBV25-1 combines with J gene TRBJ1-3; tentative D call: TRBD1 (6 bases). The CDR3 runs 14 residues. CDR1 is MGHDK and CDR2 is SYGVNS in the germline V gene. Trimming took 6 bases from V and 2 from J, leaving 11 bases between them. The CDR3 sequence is CASRPRGPGNTIYF. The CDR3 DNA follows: TGTGCCAGCAGACCCAGGGGACCTGGAAACACCATATATTTT.